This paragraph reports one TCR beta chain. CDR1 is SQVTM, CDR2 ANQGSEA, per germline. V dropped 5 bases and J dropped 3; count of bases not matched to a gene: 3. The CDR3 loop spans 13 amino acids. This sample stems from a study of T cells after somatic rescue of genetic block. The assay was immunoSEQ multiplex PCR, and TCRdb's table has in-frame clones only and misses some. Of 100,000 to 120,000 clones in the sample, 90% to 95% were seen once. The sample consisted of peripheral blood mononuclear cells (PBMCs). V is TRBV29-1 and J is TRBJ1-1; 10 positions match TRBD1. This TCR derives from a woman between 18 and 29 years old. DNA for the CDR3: TGCAGCGTTTCCGACAGGGGGCACACTGAAGCTTTCTTT. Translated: CSVSDRGHTEAFF. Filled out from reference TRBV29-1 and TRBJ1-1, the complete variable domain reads SAVISQKPSRDICQRGTSLTIQCQVDSQVTMMFWYRQQPGQSLTLIATANQGSEATYESGFVIDKFPISRPNLTFSTLTVSNMSPEDSSIYLCSVSDRGHTEAFFGQGTRLTVV.